This T cell receptor beta chain emerged from a study of siplizumab effects on memory and regulatory T cells. Findings and caveats of the study: Alloreactive sequences traceable to unstimulated CD4+ memory cells declined significantly under siplizumab. Both greater diversity than memory cells and a major contribution to the alloresponse seemed to characterize naive T cells. Unstimulated subsets accounted for the mapping of only a minor share of the clones that were alloreactive. For mappable alloreactive CD4+ clones, the mean Treg-derived fraction was less than 70% with siplizumab and 25% to 30% in controls.

As regards this clone: Its antigen is undetermined.

Sequencing was performed with immunoSEQ multiplex PCR; in TCRdb, only in-frame clones are kept and a portion is missing. The sample lists some 100,000 clones, about 90% occurring once. V dropped 2 bases and J dropped 8 bases, with 11 bases sitting between them. CDR1 and CDR2 from the germline V gene are SGHDT and YYEEEE. This CDR3 comprises 13 residues. The origin of this receptor is a human donor in good health. The rearrangement links TRBV5-6 to TRBJ2-1; D may be TRBD1 (5 bases). Source material: Tregs sorted from blood. The CDR3 loop is CASSFQIGDEQFF. CDR3 coding DNA: TGTGCCAGCAGCTTCCAGATAGGGGATGAGCAGTTCTTC.